A selection of T cell receptor beta chains follows, all from one sample in a study of blood T cell repertoires in COVID-19. Generated by immunoSEQ multiplex PCR, the TCRdb table keeps only in-frame clones and is missing some. Counted here are about 58,000 clones, around nine tenths occurring once; the ten biggest clones make up about 21%. Material for sequencing was peripheral blood. The receptors derive from a woman aged 45-60 years with active or convalescent COVID-19. CDR3s include the opening cysteine and the closing phenylalanine or tryptophan. Not every row has a clone size; where given, it reads once, few, many or a size class.

CDR3aa	abundance	v_gene	j_gene
CASSHRGSEQYF	NA	TRBV6-6	TRBJ2-7
CASSTTSGTYEQYF	once	TRBV21-1	TRBJ2-7
CASSEFRGLGNTQYF	large	TRBV2	TRBJ2-3
CASSLGGQGVDYGYTF	few	TRBV7-2	TRBJ1-2
CSARLQETQYF	NA	TRBV20-1	TRBJ2-5
CASSPPNVRGSGNTGELFF	NA	TRBV9	TRBJ2-2
CASSGGLAGTGELFF	NA	TRBV9	TRBJ2-2
CASSIVGRETQYF	NA	TRBV19	TRBJ2-5
CASSSTGNYGYTF	NA	TRBV7-9	TRBJ1-2
CATSDLRGTLGNQPQHF	NA	TRBV24-1	TRBJ1-5
CASSSFDRNTEAFF	once	TRBV5-4	TRBJ1-1
CATSRGDRAQDTQYF	NA	TRBV15	TRBJ2-3
CASSIGVNMNTEAFF	NA	TRBV19	TRBJ1-1
CASREDRGKIETQYF	NA	TRBV2	TRBJ2-5
CASSGNLQGNNSPLHF	once	TRBV6-4	TRBJ1-6
CATSSAPAPYGYTF	few	TRBV15	TRBJ1-2
CASRPTSGGTSYNEQFF	NA	TRBV5-1	TRBJ2-1
CASSYGLGDEQYF	once	TRBV6-5	TRBJ2-7
CASSLQGQSYEQYF	few	TRBV5-1	TRBJ2-7
CASSFGKERENEQFF	once	TRBV11-3	TRBJ2-1
CASSSQAEQYF	NA	TRBV5-6	TRBJ2-7
CASGLAGVLETQYF	NA	TRBV12-5	TRBJ2-5
CASSESGRTYEQYF	NA	TRBV6-1	TRBJ2-7
CASSLQGTSGANVLTF	NA	TRBV7-3	TRBJ2-6
CASSVAAGEAFF	NA	TRBV9	TRBJ1-1
CARLRDYSYGYTF	once	TRBV30	TRBJ1-2
CASSLFNTEAFF	NA	TRBV5-6	TRBJ1-1
CASSERFRGTGELFF	NA	TRBV6-1	TRBJ2-2
CAGEGQSHTGELFF	NA	TRBV2	TRBJ2-2
CASSLQTGFGLAANEQFF	NA	TRBV6-6	TRBJ2-1
CASSLLGQGANEQYF	NA	TRBV14	TRBJ2-7